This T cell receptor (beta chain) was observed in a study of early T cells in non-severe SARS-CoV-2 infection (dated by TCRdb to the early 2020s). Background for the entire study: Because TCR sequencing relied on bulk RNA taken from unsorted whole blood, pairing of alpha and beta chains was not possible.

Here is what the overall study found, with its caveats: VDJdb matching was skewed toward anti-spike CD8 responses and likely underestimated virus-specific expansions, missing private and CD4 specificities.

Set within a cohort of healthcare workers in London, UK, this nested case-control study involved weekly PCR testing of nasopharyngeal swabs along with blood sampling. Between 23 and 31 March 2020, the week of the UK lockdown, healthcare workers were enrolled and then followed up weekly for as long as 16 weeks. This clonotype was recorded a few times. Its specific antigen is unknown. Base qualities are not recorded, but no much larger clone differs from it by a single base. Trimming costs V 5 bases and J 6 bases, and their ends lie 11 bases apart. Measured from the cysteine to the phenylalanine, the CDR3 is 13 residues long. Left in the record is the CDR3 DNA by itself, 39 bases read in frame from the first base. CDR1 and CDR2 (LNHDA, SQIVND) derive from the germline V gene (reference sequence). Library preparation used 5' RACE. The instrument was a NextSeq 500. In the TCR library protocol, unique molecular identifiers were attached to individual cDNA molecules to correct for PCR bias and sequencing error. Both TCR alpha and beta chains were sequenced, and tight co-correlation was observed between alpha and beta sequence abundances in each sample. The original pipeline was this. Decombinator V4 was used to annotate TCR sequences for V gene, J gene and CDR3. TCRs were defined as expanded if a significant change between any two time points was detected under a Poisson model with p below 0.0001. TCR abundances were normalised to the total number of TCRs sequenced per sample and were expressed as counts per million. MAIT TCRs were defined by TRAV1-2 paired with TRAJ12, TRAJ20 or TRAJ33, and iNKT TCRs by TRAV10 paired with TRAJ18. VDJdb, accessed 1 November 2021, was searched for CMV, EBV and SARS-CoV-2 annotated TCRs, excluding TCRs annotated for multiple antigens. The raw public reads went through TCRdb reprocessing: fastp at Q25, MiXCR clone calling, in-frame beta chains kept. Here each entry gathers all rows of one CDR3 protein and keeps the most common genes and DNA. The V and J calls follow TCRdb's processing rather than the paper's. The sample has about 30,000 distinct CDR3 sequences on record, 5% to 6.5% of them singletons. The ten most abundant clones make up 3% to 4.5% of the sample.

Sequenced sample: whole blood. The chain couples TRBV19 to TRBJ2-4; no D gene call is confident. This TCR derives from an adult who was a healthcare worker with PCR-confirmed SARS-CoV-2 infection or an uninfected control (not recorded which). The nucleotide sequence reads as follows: TGTGCCAGTAGTGCCGGCTCGAGAAACATTCAGTACTTC. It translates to CASSAGSRNIQYF.